Described below is a single T cell receptor (beta chain) sequence and its context. The data derive from a study of control samples from healthy donors and cancer patients. Method: immunoSEQ multiplex PCR; TCRdb's copy keeps in-frame clones and lacks some. The repertoire has over 100,000 clones, over 85% of them found once; the top ten carry less than 7%. Sample: blood. The clonotype comes from a man between 18 and 35 years old in good health.

CDR3 DNA sequence: TGTGCCAGCAGTGAACAGGGGGCCTACTACAATGAGCAGTTCTTC. Protein product: CASSEQGAYYNEQFF. The rearrangement uses TRBV2 and TRBJ2-1, with 8 bases that match TRBD1. Germline values: CDR1 SNHLY, CDR2 FYNNEI. Trimming took 2 bases from V and 3 from J; bases not matched to a gene: 3. This CDR3 is built from 15 residues.